A selection of T cell receptor beta chains follows, all from one sample in a study of T cells after yellow fever vaccination. TCRdb processed the 5' RACE reads anew with MiXCR; each CDR3 protein has one entry. Among about 170,000 distinct CDR3 sequences, approximately 11% were seen once, and the ten largest hold 36%. The sequencing here drew on CD8+ T cells sorted from PBMCs, taken 15 days after the yellow fever booster vaccination. Receptors were obtained from a man younger than 35 who received the YFV17D yellow fever vaccine. CDR3s include the opening cysteine and the closing phenylalanine or tryptophan. A D gene is named only where the DNA matches it firmly. Size values are once, few and many counts, or a class for expanded clones, and some rows have none.

v_gene	d_gene	j_gene	abundance	CDR3aa	CDR3nt
TRBV2	NA	TRBJ2-4	few	CASSLSQGKNIQYF	TGTGCCAGCAGTTTGAGTCAGGGGAAAAACATTCAGTACTTC
TRBV20-1	TRBD1	TRBJ2-7	once	CSARPSQGAGEQYF	TGCAGTGCTAGACCAAGTCAGGGGGCGGGGGAGCAGTACTTC
TRBV4-3	NA	TRBJ1-2	NA	CASSQDVVKGRYGYTF	TGCGCCAGCAGCCAAGATGTTGTGAAGGGACGGTATGGCTACACCTTC
TRBV4-1	NA	TRBJ2-3	few	CASSQGVGLTDTQYF	TGCGCCAGCAGCCAAGGGGTGGGTTTGACAGATACGCAGTATTTT
TRBV5-4	NA	TRBJ2-3	few	CASSLGSAPDTQYF	TGTGCCAGCAGCTTGGGGTCCGCCCCAGATACGCAGTATTTT
TRBV30	TRBD1	TRBJ1-5	NA	CAWGPPGQGLLNQPQHF	TGTGCCTGGGGACCCCCGGGACAGGGATTACTCAATCAGCCCCAGCATTTT
TRBV6-2/TRBV6-3	TRBD2	TRBJ2-5	many	CASSPAGRETQYF	TGTGCCAGCAGCCCAGCGGGAAGGGAGACCCAGTACTTC
TRBV5-1	NA	TRBJ2-3	many	CASSLDRIRTDTQYF	TGCGCCAGCAGCCTCGACAGGATACGCACAGATACGCAGTATTTT
TRBV11-2	TRBD2	TRBJ2-1	NA	CASSLASGGVVSYNEQFF	TGTGCCAGCAGCTTAGCTAGCGGGGGGGTGGTTTCCTACAATGAGCAGTTCTTC
TRBV7-2	TRBD1	TRBJ1-3	NA	CASSLNPGGGGNTIYF	TGTGCCAGCAGCTTAAATCCAGGGGGCGGTGGAAACACCATATATTTT
TRBV4-3	TRBD1	TRBJ2-3	NA	CASSPTGTASRTDTQYF	TGCGCCAGCAGCCCGACCGGGACAGCTAGCCGCACAGATACGCAGTATTTT
TRBV5-1	TRBD1	TRBJ1-2	NA	CASSLVGQGSVYGYTF	TGCGCCAGCAGCTTGGTAGGACAGGGATCAGTCTATGGCTACACCTTC
TRBV7-9	NA	TRBJ2-7	NA	CASSPWKEGTYEQYF	TGTGCCAGCAGCCCTTGGAAGGAGGGGACCTACGAGCAGTACTTC
TRBV7-2	TRBD1	TRBJ2-3	NA	CASSLTGGLEYF	TGTGCCAGCAGCTTAACAGGGGGTCTCGAGTATTTT
TRBV27	NA	TRBJ2-1	NA	CASSFPGQHNEQFF	TGTGCCAGCAGTTTCCCCGGGCAACACAATGAGCAGTTCTTC
TRBV20-1	NA	TRBJ2-7	many	CSASITGVSYEQYF	TGCAGTGCTAGTATAACGGGGGTCTCCTACGAGCAGTACTTC
TRBV20-1	NA	TRBJ2-5	NA	CSARVPGLETQYF	TGCAGTGCTAGAGTCCCAGGGTTAGAGACCCAGTACTTC
TRBV5-6	NA	TRBJ1-2	NA	CASSPTPRTQSGYTF	TGTGCCAGCAGCCCGACACCGAGGACGCAGTCTGGCTACACCTTC
TRBV4-3	TRBD2	TRBJ2-3	NA	CSAGDTDTQYF	TGCTCCGCGGGAGACACAGATACGCAGTATTTT
TRBV6-2/TRBV6-3	NA	TRBJ2-3	NA	CASSTAPDSRVGTDTQYF	TGTGCCAGCAGCACTGCCCCTGATTCCCGAGTTGGCACAGATACGCAGTATTTT
TRBV25-1	NA	TRBJ1-2	NA	CASSGANRMDYGYTF	TGTGCCAGCAGTGGTGCAAACAGGATGGACTATGGCTACACCTTC
TRBV7-2	TRBD2	TRBJ2-3	NA	CASSTRLAGRTDTQYF	TGTGCCAGCAGCACCCGACTAGCGGGGCGCACAGATACGCAGTATTTT
TRBV7-8	NA	TRBJ1-6	NA	CASRADLRNF	TGTGCCAGCAGGGCTGACTTGCGGAACTTT
TRBV6-5	NA	TRBJ1-2	few	CASTLRGVGWSDGYTF	TGTGCCAGCACCTTACGGGGTGTGGGCTGGAGTGATGGCTACACCTTC
TRBV4-1	NA	TRBJ1-6	few	CASSQGGSSSRPDSYNSPLHF	TGCGCCAGCAGCCAAGGGGGGTCAAGTAGCAGGCCTGACTCCTATAATTCACCCCTCCACTTT
TRBV20-1	NA	TRBJ1-3	NA	CSAIGSSGNTIYF	TGCAGTGCTATCGGAAGCTCTGGAAACACCATATATTTT
TRBV11-2	NA	TRBJ1-2	NA	CASSSPGQGDYGYTF	TGTGCCAGCAGCTCCCCCGGGCAGGGTGACTATGGCTACACCTTC
TRBV7-3	NA	TRBJ2-2	few	CASSLLYAGELFF	TGTGCCAGCAGCTTATTATACGCCGGGGAGCTGTTTTTT
TRBV7-6	NA	TRBJ2-5	many	CASSPRGGGLQETQYF	TGTGCCAGCAGCCCCCGGGGTGGGGGACTCCAAGAGACCCAGTACTTC
TRBV28	TRBD1	TRBJ2-3	few	CASSLGQGTGDTQYF	TGTGCCAGCAGTCTCGGACAGGGCACAGGGGATACGCAGTATTTT
TRBV7-9	NA	TRBJ2-2	few	CASSLEYGDGELFF	TGTGCCAGCAGCTTAGAGTACGGTGACGGGGAGCTGTTTTTT
TRBV6-6	NA	TRBJ1-1	few	CASSHGDEAFF	TGTGCCAGCAGTCACGGGGATGAAGCTTTCTTT
TRBV6-6	NA	TRBJ2-4	many	CASTRGRPKNIQYF	TGTGCCAGCACCCGGGGGAGACCCAAAAACATTCAGTACTTC
TRBV11-3	NA	TRBJ2-4	NA	CASSARDTQRCPAKNIQYF	TGTGCCAGCAGCGCCCGGGACACCCAACGCTGTCCAGCCAAAAACATTCAGTACTTC
TRBV7-3	TRBD2	TRBJ2-5	NA	CASSLRTSGQETQYF	TGTGCCAGCAGCTTAAGGACTAGCGGCCAAGAGACCCAGTACTTC
TRBV7-9	TRBD2	TRBJ2-3	once	CASSSIGLAGDTDTQYF	TGTGCCAGCAGCTCGATAGGACTAGCGGGGGACACAGATACGCAGTATTTT
TRBV28	TRBD2	TRBJ2-5	NA	CASSQTSGGWETQYF	TGTGCCAGCAGTCAGACTAGCGGGGGATGGGAGACCCAGTACTTC
TRBV20-1	NA	TRBJ2-7	many	CSASSRLYYEQYF	TGCAGTGCTAGTTCGCGCTTATACTACGAGCAGTACTTC